The sequence of this TCR beta chain was determined in a study of T cells in tumors after PD-1 blockade. Background on the study: Treatment was either pembrolizumab 200 mg every 3 weeks or cemiplimab 350 mg every 2 weeks. Some patients also took daily vismodegib 150 mg during anti-PD-1 treatment.

Input was about 616 ng to 6,500 ng of genomic DNA from tumor or blood. This CDR3 is built from 14 residues. The V end was cut by 5 bases, the J end by 3 bases, with 8 bases between. Germline loops: CDR1 SGHNT, CDR2 YENEEA. Clones were sequenced by immunoSEQ multiplex PCR, and TCRdb holds only the in-frame ones, with some missing. The table includes tens of thousands of clones, more than 60% detected once. This specimen consisted of PBMCs, obtained before anti-PD-1 therapy. This rearrangement joins TRBV11-3 to TRBJ2-6, with D possibly TRBD1 on 5 matching bases. The sequence derives from a human donor with advanced basal cell or squamous cell carcinoma (not recorded which). CDR3 protein: CASSTGVGANVLTF. Here the CDR3 DNA reads TGTGCCAGCAGCACAGGTGTTGGGGCCAACGTCCTGACTTTC.